Listed here are 5 T cell receptor beta chains from one sample, sequenced in a study of metastatic and nonmetastatic thyroid tumors. TCRdb reprocessed the PCR reads via MiXCR. The data contain 40,000 or so clones, 19% of them seen just once; the ten biggest clones take up approximately 20%. Each patient went into thyroid surgery without having received any treatment. The specimen sequenced was blood. All receptors come from a female donor with papillary thyroid cancer or a benign thyroid nodule (not recorded which). Some clones in this sample may be carry-over from other donors' samples.

This clone was counted many times. This sequence may be a read error, since a much larger clone differs from it by one base. Additional DNA sequences in this sample encode the identical CDR3. V usage is TRBV2 and J usage is TRBJ2-7; TRBD2 is a possible D gene (6 bases). Germline V CDR1 and CDR2: SNHLY, FYNNEI. The CDR3 length is 14 residues. Trimming left V 7 bases short and J 0 bases short, with 13 bases between. CDR3 DNA: TGTGCCAGCAACCTGGACTACCACTCCTACGAGCAGTACTTC. This encodes CASNLDYHSYEQYF.

The genes are TRBV5-1 and TRBJ1-1, with TRBD1 matching 9 bases. The V segment lost 0 bases and the J segment 6 bases; nucleotides outside the gene matches: 12. Germline CDR1 reads SGHRS; CDR2 reads YFSETQ. CDR3 size: 17 residues. The CDR3 loop is CASSLEGLDRGASEAFF. For the CDR3, the DNA is TGCGCCAGCAGCTTGGAAGGGTTGGACAGGGGTGCTTCTGAAGCTTTCTTT.

This clone was found many times. No conserved phenylalanine or tryptophan ends this CDR3, so it is likely a read error. The limits of the CDR3 on the DNA are not certain, so only TCRdb's listed CDR3 is given. The gene calls are TRBV5-6 and TRBJ1-2; the D call of TRBD1 is as the table states it, not checked on the DNA. The CDR3 extends over 14 residues, inclusive of both ends. Looked up from germline, CDR1 is SGHDT and CDR2 is YYEEEE. The CDR3 here is CASSLKGLGHPLIR.

Many counts were recorded for this clone. The CDR3 nucleotides are TGCAGGTCAACAGGGGGCGCTTTGGGCTACACCTTC. Encoded protein: CRSTGGALGYTF. The gene calls are TRBV20-1 and TRBJ1-2, with TRBD1 matching 9 bases. The CDR3 sequence is 12 residues long. Germline CDR1 DFQATT, CDR2 SNEGSKA (reference sequence).

This clone was detected only a few times. Mismatch with germline at one junction end may stem from a read error. The chain recombines TRBV28 with TRBJ2-1, with a possible D match to TRBD2 (5 bases). The CDR3 has 15 amino acids. From germline, CDR1 is MDHEN and CDR2 SYDVKM. This CDR3 is CASTVPGRAGNEKFF. The CDR3 region has the DNA TGTGCCAGCACGGTCCCGGGAAGGGCGGGCAATGAGAAGTTCTTC.